These 12 T cell receptor beta chains originate from one sample sequenced in a study of blood T cell repertoires in COVID-19. Clones were read by immunoSEQ multiplex PCR, and TCRdb kept only the in-frame ones, dropping some. The repertoire holds tens of thousands of clones, 91% seen once, with roughly 2.4% in the top ten. Sequencing used peripheral blood. The receptors were sampled from a man in his 60s with acute or convalescent COVID-19.

The CDR3 nucleotides read TGTGCCAGCAGCTCAGGACTAGCGGGAGGGAACACCGGGGAGCTGTTTTTT. Its protein product is CASSSGLAGGNTGELFF. J is TRBJ2-2 and V is TRBV7-2, with 14 bases identical to TRBD2. The CDR3 loop spans 17 amino acids. Trimming cost V 4 bases and J 1 base; bases outside gene matches: 2. Looked up from germline, CDR1 is SGHTA and CDR2 is FQGNSA.

The chain uses TRBV24-1 and TRBJ2-2; 12 nucleotides line up with TRBD2. V shed 3 bases, J shed 7 bases, and the junction held 8 bases outside the gene matches. Germline V CDR1 and CDR2: KGHDR, SFDVKD. This CDR3 is built from 17 residues. The CDR3 is CATSDTRLAGVIGELFF. In DNA, the CDR3 is TGTGCCACCAGTGATACCCGACTAGCGGGAGTAATCGGGGAGCTGTTTTTT.

The J gene is TRBJ1-4, the V gene TRBV7-8, with D uncertain. The ends were cut back, 5 bases at V and 1 base at J, with 8 bases in the middle. Germline-derived CDR1 and CDR2 are SGHVS and FQNEAQ. The CDR3 totals 14 residues. CDR3 coding DNA: TGTGCCAGCAGCCTAGGGAGAACTAATGAAAAACTGTTTTTT. Translation gives CASSLGRTNEKLFF. The whole variable domain, remainder taken from reference TRBV7-8 and TRBJ1-4, is GAGVSQSPRYKVAKRGQDVALRCDPISGHVSLFWYQQALGQGPEFLTYFQNEAQLDKSGLPSDRFFAERPEGSVSTLKIQRTQQEDSAVYLCASSLGRTNEKLFFGSGTQLSVL.

V is TRBV3-1 (or the pseudogene TRBV3-2) and J is TRBJ2-1; TRBD2 is a possible D gene (6 bases). This CDR3 is 12 amino acids long. Deletions cut 4 bases from V and 16 bases from J, with 17 bases between. CDR1 is LGHDT, CDR2 YNNKEL, per germline (reference sequence). Written as DNA, the CDR3 is TGTGCCAGCAGCCTTCCGGGACTCCCCTCATTCTTC. This gives the protein CASSLPGLPSFF.

The genes are TRBV6-5 and TRBJ2-1; tentative D call: TRBD2 (5 bases). Germline CDR1 is MNHEY and CDR2 is SVGAGI. V was pared by 6 bases and J by 7 bases, with 13 bases between. The CDR3 runs 13 residues. DNA for the CDR3: TGTGCCAGCAGCCGGGGTGGGTGGAATGAGCAGTTCTTC. It specifies CASSRGGWNEQFF.

This clone was observed once. The J gene is TRBJ1-1, the V gene TRBV30, with a weak D call TRBD1 (5 bases). V lost 4 bases, J lost 3 bases, and 21 bases lay in between. CDR1 is GTSNPN and CDR2 is SVGIG in the germline V gene (reference sequence). This CDR3 comprises 16 residues. The CDR3 here is CAWNKAKTAGYTEAFF. The CDR3 DNA follows: TGTGCCTGGAATAAAGCGAAGACAGCGGGATACACTGAAGCTTTCTTT.

The chain links TRBV28 to TRBJ2-7, with 9 bases matching TRBD2. Germline V lookup: CDR1 MDHEN, CDR2 SYDVKM. The V segment lost 3 bases and the J segment 2 bases; nucleotides outside the gene matches: 5. This CDR3 comprises 15 residues. For the CDR3, the DNA is TGTGCCAGCAGTTTTAGGGGACTAGCAACCTACGAGCAGTACTTC. As protein: CASSFRGLATYEQYF.

This sequence joins TRBV6-1 and TRBJ2-1; tentatively, D is TRBD2 (6 bases). Looked up from germline, CDR1 is MNHNS and CDR2 is SASEGT. Trimming shortened V by 1 base and J by 8 bases, and 15 bases separated the two germline ends. The CDR3 contains 15 residues. The CDR3 DNA sequence: TGTGCCAGCAGTGAAGTTCGGCAGTGGGGGGATGAGCAGTTCTTC. Its translation: CASSEVRQWGDEQFF.

The CDR3 sequence is CASSSLDSSGNTIYF. DNA of the CDR3: TGTGCCAGCAGCTCGCTGGACAGCTCTGGAAACACCATATATTTT. This rearrangement joins TRBV5-6 to TRBJ1-3; TRBD1 is a possible D gene (6 bases). V shed 3 bases and J shed 0 bases, with 10 bases lying between them. The CDR3 contains 15 residues. Looked up from germline, CDR1 is SGHDT and CDR2 is YYEEEE.

Concerning this clone: A read error may account for a junction end that differs from germline. This chain joins TRBV2 and TRBJ2-7, with D perhaps TRBD2 (6 bases). The germline V gene has CDR1 SNHLY and CDR2 FYNNEI. This CDR3 has 11 amino acids. The CDR3 region is CASMEGLEAVF. The CDR3 DNA sequence: TGTGCCAGCATGGAGGGGTTGGAGGCTGTTTTC. Full variable domain (rest looked up from reference TRBV2 and TRBJ2-7): EPEVTQTPSHQVTQMGQEVILRCVPISNHLYFYWYRQILGQKVEFLVSFYNNEISEKSEIFDDQFSVERPDGSNFTLKIRSTKLEDSAMYFCASMEGLEAVFGPGTRLTVT.

This clone was seen just once. This sequence joins TRBV7-3 and TRBJ1-1; maybe TRBD1 (6 bases). There are 14 residues in the CDR3. CDR1 is SGHTA and CDR2 is FQGTGA in the germline V gene. Trimming removed 1 base at V and 7 bases at J, with 13 bases between. The CDR3 DNA reads as TGTGCCAGCAGCTTAATGGGGGGGCCTAGTGAAGCTTTCTTT. Residues: CASSLMGGPSEAFF.

V is TRBV28 and J is TRBJ1-6; unclear D gene. The CDR3 extends over 17 amino acids. V was shortened by 6 bases and J by 1 base, with 16 bases between the two germline ends. Germline CDR1 is MDHEN and CDR2 is SYDVKM. The CDR3 nucleotides are TGTGCCAGCAGCCCGATCGGGGTGGGTTCCTATAATTCACCCCTCCACTTT. Protein: CASSPIGVGSYNSPLHF.